This T cell receptor beta chain was identified during a study of regulatory T cells in long-lasting Graves disease. The time point is: newly diagnosed GD, antithyroid drugs for less than 3 months. Scientists built the TCR library using RNA that was extracted from PBMCs. This clonotype was recorded a few times. Its antigen is not identified. CDR3 regions were amplified by Arm-PCR using iRepertoire HTBI primers to build TCR beta libraries. Per the original data handling: Across the samples, identification revealed about 62 TRBV and about 13 TRBJ segments. Via MiXCR, TCRdb re-called the multiplex PCR reads, giving one row per CDR3 protein. These V and J calls rely on TCRdb rather than the paper's analysis. The sample has some 320,000 distinct CDR3 sequences, about 18% seen once; the top ten hold about 38%. The CDR3 totals 12 residues. V gave up 6 bases and J gave up 6 bases, with 8 bases separating them. Germline CDR1 is MNHNS and CDR2 is SASEGT.

Study results and caveats: A greater number of public clonotypes (approximately 2,500) was shared by persistent patients than by new patients (approximately 880). Graves' patients with persistent disease showed TCR diversity lower than patients newly diagnosed.

V usage is TRBV6-1 and J usage is TRBJ2-2, with D hard to call. This specimen consisted of peripheral blood mononuclear cells (PBMCs), obtained at new diagnosis, from a patient treated with antithyroid drugs. The sequence was obtained from a female donor with Graves disease. CDR3 protein: CASSGDSGELFF. CDR3 DNA sequence: TGTGCCAGCAGCGGAGATTCCGGGGAGCTGTTTTTT.